A selection of T cell receptor beta chains follows, all from one sample in a study of blood T cell repertoires in COVID-19. Only in-frame clones appear in the TCRdb table, and some are missing; sequencing was by immunoSEQ multiplex PCR. The table records some 290,000 clones, 88% of them present only once. The material sequenced was peripheral blood. Receptor source: a woman aged 30 to 39 with COVID-19, enrolled during active disease. CDR3s include the opening cysteine and the closing phenylalanine or tryptophan. Fields, in order: D gene, V gene, J gene, clone size, CDR3 protein, CDR3 DNA. D genes are given only for firm matches. Rows may omit the clone size; those that give it use once, few, many or a size class.

D gene: -; V gene: TRBV19; J gene: TRBJ1-5; clone size: -; CDR3 protein: CASSDRGWRSNQPQHF; CDR3 DNA: TGTGCCAGTAGCGATCGGGGGTGGCGGAGCAATCAGCCCCAGCATTTT
D gene: TRBD1; V gene: TRBV6-6; J gene: TRBJ1-2; clone size: -; CDR3 protein: CASSDRGPPGDGYTF; CDR3 DNA: TGTGCCAGCAGCGACAGGGGTCCTCCCGGGGATGGCTACACCTTC
D gene: TRBD1; V gene: TRBV6-4; J gene: TRBJ2-3; clone size: -; CDR3 protein: CATGTGGTDTQYF; CDR3 DNA: TGTGCCACCGGGACAGGGGGCACAGATACGCAGTATTTT
D gene: -; V gene: TRBV28; J gene: TRBJ1-2; clone size: once; CDR3 protein: CASSLSAGQGGNYGYTF; CDR3 DNA: TGTGCCAGCAGTTTATCGGCCGGTCAAGGAGGGAACTATGGCTACACCTTC
D gene: -; V gene: TRBV27; J gene: TRBJ2-3; clone size: -; CDR3 protein: CASSFRGRRADTQYF; CDR3 DNA: TGTGCCAGCAGTTTTCGGGGGAGGAGAGCAGATACGCAGTATTTT
D gene: -; V gene: TRBV5-4; J gene: TRBJ2-7; clone size: -; CDR3 protein: CASSAGTRYEQYF; CDR3 DNA: TGTGCCAGCAGCGCCGGGACTCGCTACGAGCAGTACTTC
D gene: -; V gene: TRBV15; J gene: TRBJ1-5; clone size: -; CDR3 protein: CATARGTAGNQPQHF; CDR3 DNA: TGTGCCACCGCACGGGGTACGGCGGGTAATCAGCCCCAGCATTTT
D gene: TRBD1; V gene: TRBV19; J gene: TRBJ1-2; clone size: -; CDR3 protein: CASSPGTATYYGYTF; CDR3 DNA: TGTGCCAGTAGTCCCGGGACAGCAACTTACTATGGCTACACCTTC
D gene: TRBD2; V gene: TRBV4-1; J gene: TRBJ2-6; clone size: -; CDR3 protein: CASSQVSTSGVFSGANVLTF; CDR3 DNA: TGCGCCAGCAGCCAAGTCAGTACTAGCGGGGTCTTCTCTGGGGCCAACGTCCTGACTTTC
D gene: -; V gene: TRBV27; J gene: TRBJ1-2; clone size: -; CDR3 protein: CASSPARTAYGYTF; CDR3 DNA: TGTGCCAGCAGCCCGGCGAGAACAGCCTATGGCTACACCTTC
D gene: TRBD2; V gene: TRBV9; J gene: TRBJ2-3; clone size: -; CDR3 protein: CASSVAGGRHTQYF; CDR3 DNA: TGTGCCAGCAGCGTAGCGGGAGGGCGACATACGCAGTATTTT
D gene: TRBD1; V gene: TRBV30; J gene: TRBJ1-2; clone size: -; CDR3 protein: CASTGGDYGYTF; CDR3 DNA: TGTGCCTCCACAGGGGGCGACTATGGCTACACCTTC
D gene: -; V gene: TRBV4-3; J gene: TRBJ2-1; clone size: once; CDR3 protein: CASSQDSSSYNEQFF; CDR3 DNA: TGCGCCAGCAGCCAAGACTCGTCTAGCTACAATGAGCAGTTCTTC
D gene: TRBD1; V gene: TRBV5-4; J gene: TRBJ2-3; clone size: -; CDR3 protein: CASSTLTGGPTQYF; CDR3 DNA: TGTGCCAGCAGCACCCTGACAGGGGGTCCGACGCAGTATTTT
D gene: -; V gene: TRBV3-1/TRBV3-2; J gene: TRBJ2-2; clone size: few; CDR3 protein: CASSQKDSFGELFF; CDR3 DNA: TGTGCCAGCAGCCAAAAGGACTCGTTCGGGGAGCTGTTTTTT
D gene: -; V gene: TRBV19; J gene: TRBJ1-2; clone size: -; CDR3 protein: CASQGYGYTF; CDR3 DNA: TGTGCCAGTCAGGGTTATGGCTACACCTTC
D gene: TRBD2; V gene: TRBV4-1; J gene: TRBJ2-1; clone size: -; CDR3 protein: CASSQDRLVVAGPNEQFF; CDR3 DNA: TGCGCCAGCAGCCAAGATCGCCTCGTGGTAGCGGGACCCAATGAGCAGTTCTTC
D gene: -; V gene: TRBV7-2; J gene: TRBJ2-7; clone size: -; CDR3 protein: CASSLERSSYEQYF; CDR3 DNA: TGTGCCAGCAGCTTAGAGCGGAGTAGCTACGAGCAGTACTTC
D gene: TRBD1; V gene: TRBV5-1; J gene: TRBJ2-6; clone size: -; CDR3 protein: CASSSGTGGANVLTF; CDR3 DNA: TGCGCCAGCAGCTCCGGGACAGGGGGGGCCAACGTCCTGACTTTC
D gene: -; V gene: TRBV9; J gene: TRBJ2-6; clone size: -; CDR3 protein: CASSVGPDSGDNVLTF; CDR3 DNA: TGTGCCAGCAGCGTAGGGCCGGACTCTGGGGACAACGTCCTGACTTTC
D gene: -; V gene: TRBV14; J gene: TRBJ2-1; clone size: -; CDR3 protein: CASSHSLINEQFF; CDR3 DNA: TGTGCCAGCAGCCATTCTCTAATCAATGAGCAGTTCTTC
D gene: TRBD2; V gene: TRBV30; J gene: TRBJ2-1; clone size: -; CDR3 protein: CAWSPAGFNNEQFF; CDR3 DNA: TGTGCCTGGAGCCCAGCGGGATTCAACAATGAGCAGTTCTTC
D gene: -; V gene: TRBV5-4; J gene: TRBJ1-2; clone size: -; CDR3 protein: CASSTAAGGRYTF; CDR3 DNA: TGTGCCAGCAGCACCGCCGCGGGGGGCCGCTACACCTTC
D gene: TRBD2; V gene: TRBV30; J gene: TRBJ2-1; clone size: -; CDR3 protein: CAWALAGGENEQFF; CDR3 DNA: TGTGCCTGGGCTTTAGCGGGAGGGGAGAATGAGCAGTTCTTC
D gene: -; V gene: TRBV9; J gene: TRBJ1-1; clone size: -; CDR3 protein: CASSVDPQRGGVTEAFF; CDR3 DNA: TGTGCCAGCAGCGTAGACCCTCAAAGGGGGGGGGTCACTGAAGCTTTCTTT
D gene: TRBD1; V gene: TRBV19; J gene: TRBJ1-3; clone size: -; CDR3 protein: CATGDRSTNTIYF; CDR3 DNA: TGTGCCACGGGGGACAGGTCGACGAACACCATATATTTT
D gene: -; V gene: TRBV2; J gene: TRBJ2-1; clone size: -; CDR3 protein: CASSDVGGYNEQFF; CDR3 DNA: TGTGCCAGCAGTGACGTCGGAGGGTACAATGAGCAGTTCTTC
D gene: -; V gene: TRBV7-2; J gene: TRBJ1-3; clone size: -; CDR3 protein: CASSYDRSSGNTIYF; CDR3 DNA: TGTGCCAGCAGTTATGACCGGAGCTCTGGAAACACCATATATTTT
D gene: TRBD1; V gene: TRBV5-1; J gene: TRBJ1-4; clone size: few; CDR3 protein: CASSLRQGEKLFF; CDR3 DNA: TGCGCCAGCAGCTTGAGACAGGGTGAAAAACTGTTTTTT
D gene: -; V gene: TRBV30; J gene: TRBJ2-7; clone size: -; CDR3 protein: CAWSPRGWSEQYF; CDR3 DNA: TGTGCCTGGAGCCCCCGGGGTTGGTCCGAGCAGTACTTC
D gene: TRBD2; V gene: TRBV6-2/TRBV6-3; J gene: TRBJ2-3; clone size: -; CDR3 protein: CASSSEISTSGRSTDTQYF; CDR3 DNA: TGTGCCAGCAGTTCCGAAATCTCAACTAGCGGGCGAAGCACAGATACGCAGTATTTT
D gene: -; V gene: TRBV29-1; J gene: TRBJ2-2; clone size: -; CDR3 protein: CSVEGGNTGELFF; CDR3 DNA: TGCAGCGTTGAAGGAGGGAACACCGGGGAGCTGTTTTTT
D gene: TRBD1; V gene: TRBV6-6; J gene: TRBJ1-4; clone size: -; CDR3 protein: CASSPPGQGVFGNEKLFF; CDR3 DNA: TGTGCCAGCAGTCCTCCGGGACAGGGGGTTTTTGGTAATGAAAAACTGTTTTTT
D gene: TRBD1; V gene: TRBV3-1/TRBV3-2; J gene: TRBJ1-1; clone size: -; CDR3 protein: CASSHGRGLAAFF; CDR3 DNA: TGTGCCAGCAGCCACGGCAGGGGGCTTGCAGCTTTCTTT
D gene: -; V gene: TRBV5-4; J gene: TRBJ2-7; clone size: once; CDR3 protein: CASSWRSEQYF; CDR3 DNA: TGTGCCAGCAGCTGGAGGAGTGAGCAGTACTTC
D gene: -; V gene: TRBV12-1; J gene: TRBJ2-3; clone size: -; CDR3 protein: CASSFARSCTSTDTQYF; CDR3 DNA: TGTGCCAGCAGCTTTGCGAGGTCTTGTACTAGCACAGATACGCAGTATTTT
D gene: TRBD1; V gene: TRBV6-5; J gene: TRBJ1-5; clone size: -; CDR3 protein: CASDRADRGHQPQHF; CDR3 DNA: TGTGCCAGCGACCGGGCCGACAGGGGACATCAGCCCCAGCATTTT
D gene: TRBD1; V gene: TRBV10-3; J gene: TRBJ2-7; clone size: -; CDR3 protein: CAISETGDEQYF; CDR3 DNA: TGTGCCATCAGTGAGACAGGGGACGAGCAGTACTTC
D gene: -; V gene: TRBV28; J gene: TRBJ2-7; clone size: -; CDR3 protein: CASSSRVAQTYEQYF; CDR3 DNA: TGTGCCAGCAGTTCTAGAGTAGCGCAGACCTACGAGCAGTACTTC
D gene: -; V gene: TRBV28; J gene: TRBJ1-6; clone size: -; CDR3 protein: CASSRAGTNSPLHF; CDR3 DNA: TGTGCCAGCAGCCGCGCGGGGACTAATTCACCCCTCCACTTT
D gene: -; V gene: TRBV28; J gene: TRBJ1-5; clone size: -; CDR3 protein: CASSSTGSNQPQHF; CDR3 DNA: TGTGCCAGCAGCTCGACAGGATCCAATCAGCCCCAGCATTTT
D gene: -; V gene: TRBV11-3; J gene: TRBJ1-1; clone size: once; CDR3 protein: CASSLLRDTEAFF; CDR3 DNA: TGTGCCAGCAGCTTGCTCCGGGACACTGAAGCTTTCTTT
D gene: -; V gene: TRBV7-9; J gene: TRBJ1-1; clone size: -; CDR3 protein: CASSRAGMNTEAFF; CDR3 DNA: TGTGCCAGCAGCCGGGCGGGAATGAACACTGAAGCTTTCTTT
D gene: -; V gene: TRBV28; J gene: TRBJ1-1; clone size: -; CDR3 protein: CASSLWRNTEAFF; CDR3 DNA: TGTGCCAGCAGTTTATGGCGGAACACTGAAGCTTTCTTT
D gene: -; V gene: TRBV25-1; J gene: TRBJ2-5; clone size: -; CDR3 protein: CASPRQEETQYF; CDR3 DNA: TGTGCCAGCCCCCGACAGGAGGAGACCCAGTACTTC
D gene: -; V gene: TRBV27; J gene: TRBJ2-5; clone size: -; CDR3 protein: CASSPYSRTQETQYF; CDR3 DNA: TGTGCCAGCAGTCCATATAGCAGAACCCAAGAGACCCAGTACTTC
D gene: TRBD1; V gene: TRBV12-3/TRBV12-4; J gene: TRBJ1-5; clone size: -; CDR3 protein: CASSVDRDQPQHF; CDR3 DNA: TGTGCCAGCAGTGTGGACAGGGATCAGCCCCAGCATTTT
D gene: -; V gene: TRBV30; J gene: TRBJ1-6; clone size: -; CDR3 protein: CAWRAGARGSPLHF; CDR3 DNA: TGTGCCTGGAGGGCGGGGGCGCGCGGGTCACCCCTCCACTTT
D gene: -; V gene: TRBV2; J gene: TRBJ2-7; clone size: -; CDR3 protein: CASSVQGEQYF; CDR3 DNA: TGTGCCAGCAGTGTTCAGGGCGAGCAGTACTTC
D gene: -; V gene: TRBV7-3; J gene: TRBJ1-1; clone size: -; CDR3 protein: CASSRTEGDTEAFF; CDR3 DNA: TGTGCCAGCAGCCGGACGGAAGGGGACACTGAAGCTTTCTTT
D gene: TRBD1; V gene: TRBV7-2; J gene: TRBJ1-3; clone size: -; CDR3 protein: CASSSDRAGNTIYF; CDR3 DNA: TGTGCCAGCAGCTCAGACAGGGCTGGAAACACCATATATTTT
D gene: TRBD1; V gene: TRBV14; J gene: TRBJ2-5; clone size: -; CDR3 protein: CASSPWTGVRETQYF; CDR3 DNA: TGTGCCAGCAGTCCCTGGACAGGGGTTCGAGAGACCCAGTACTTC
D gene: -; V gene: TRBV3-1/TRBV3-2; J gene: TRBJ1-5; clone size: few; CDR3 protein: CASSQDRAGVNQPQHF; CDR3 DNA: TGTGCCAGCAGCCAAGATAGAGCAGGGGTCAATCAGCCCCAGCATTTT
D gene: TRBD2; V gene: TRBV6-2/TRBV6-3; J gene: TRBJ2-7; clone size: once; CDR3 protein: CASSEHGGLVGGEQYF; CDR3 DNA: TGTGCCAGCAGTGAGCATGGGGGACTAGTCGGGGGCGAGCAGTACTTC
D gene: TRBD2; V gene: TRBV5-8; J gene: TRBJ2-7; clone size: -; CDR3 protein: CASSVGTSGRYDEQYF; CDR3 DNA: TGTGCCAGCAGCGTCGGGACTAGCGGGAGGTATGACGAGCAGTACTTC
D gene: TRBD2; V gene: TRBV3-1/TRBV3-2; J gene: TRBJ2-4; clone size: -; CDR3 protein: CASSARTSGNIQYF; CDR3 DNA: TGTGCCAGCAGCGCCCGGACTAGCGGAAACATTCAGTACTTC
D gene: -; V gene: TRBV30; J gene: TRBJ1-5; clone size: -; CDR3 protein: CAWSVRDQPQHF; CDR3 DNA: TGTGCCTGGAGTGTACGGGATCAACCCCAGCATTTT